This TCR beta chain was identified in a study of T cell changes during pregnancy in multiple sclerosis. Comment on this clone: A read error may produce the germline difference seen at one junction end.

Libraries were prepared by immunoSEQ multiplex PCR; TCRdb keeps only in-frame clonotypes and omits some of them. Of roughly 100,000 clones in the sample, roughly 91% were seen once. Sample: peripheral blood, taken after pregnancy. The source is a female donor in good health, enrolled as a control in a pregnancy study.

In DNA, the CDR3 is TGTGCCAGCTCGCAGGACAGGGGAGGCTCCTACGGGCAGTACTTC. This codes for CASSQDRGGSYGQYF. The chain couples TRBV18 to TRBJ2-7; 9 bases are a match to TRBD1. There are 15 residues in the CDR3. Germline lookup yields CDR1 KGHSH and CDR2 LQKENI.